The clone carrying this T cell receptor beta chain appeared a single time. There are 16 residues in the CDR3. Unmatched junction bases numbered 19, after V lost 8 bases and J lost 9 bases. Germline V CDR1 and CDR2: ENHRY, SYGVKD. The sample belongs to a study of neurological immune-mediated disorders. Volunteers from a blood bank in Maryland, USA, made up the healthy controls. As for the cDNA, it was generated by 5'RACE with 10-nucleotide random UMIs. TCRdb reprocessed the 5' RACE reads with MiXCR, giving one entry per CDR3 protein. The sample has tens of thousands of distinct CDR3 sequences; roughly an eighth are singletons.

Material for sequencing was PBMCs. This sequence was found in a woman between 45 and 60 years old in good health. The chain joins TRBV10-3 to TRBJ2-1, with 7 bases matching TRBD1. The CDR3: CAICVTGVRDRPEQFF. CDR3 in DNA: TGTGCCATCTGTGTTACAGGGGTGAGGGACCGTCCTGAGCAGTTCTTC.